The rows below give T cell receptor beta chains drawn from one sample of a study of blood T cells in healthy people across ages. TCRdb reprocessed the 5' RACE reads via MiXCR and lists one record per CDR3 protein. Here the sample spans 800,000 or so distinct CDR3 sequences, 20% to 25% being singletons. This sample was shared with a second study, whose subject was T cells of mothers and their children.

The sequencing input was blood. The source of these receptors is a boy younger than 18 in good health. Both conserved end residues are part of each CDR3. The D gene is left open where the match is weak. The size of a clone is reported for some rows only, either as once, few or many, or as a class for expanded clones.

TRBV21-1,12,.,few,TRBJ2-7,CATAARSYEQYF,TGTGCCACGGCGGCCAGAAGTTACGAGCAGTACTTC
TRBV6-1,15,.,.,TRBJ2-7,CASRGQRTSSYEQYF,TGTGCCAGTAGGGGACAAAGAACTAGCTCCTACGAGCAGTACTTC
TRBV29-1,13,.,many,TRBJ1-2,CSVDDSGKYGYTF,TGCAGCGTTGATGACTCAGGGAAATATGGCTACACCTTC
TRBV7-9,11,.,.,TRBJ2-1,CASSYDIGPFF,TGTGCCAGCAGCTATGACATAGGCCCGTTCTTC
TRBV7-9,13,.,few,TRBJ2-1,CASSLAASYEQFF,TGTGCCAGCAGCTTAGCGGCTAGCTATGAGCAGTTCTTC
TRBV25-1,12,TRBD1,few,TRBJ2-1,CASNEGAGEQFF,TGTGCCAGCAATGAGGGGGCGGGTGAGCAGTTCTTC
TRBV9,15,.,few,TRBJ2-7,CASSAAASANYEQYF,TGTGCCAGCAGCGCAGCGGCTAGCGCCAACTACGAGCAGTACTTC
TRBV24-1,17,.,.,TRBJ2-5,CATSDHNRAGGQETQYF,TGTGCCACCAGTGACCATAACAGGGCCGGAGGTCAAGAGACCCAGTACTTC
TRBV12-3/TRBV12-4,14,.,once,TRBJ2-2,CASSPLAFTGELFF,TGTGCCAGCAGTCCCTTAGCCTTCACCGGGGAGCTGTTTTTT
TRBV20-1,11,.,few,TRBJ2-1,CSAPNYNEQFF,TGCAGTGCTCCTAACTACAATGAGCAGTTCTTC
TRBV12-3/TRBV12-4,15,.,.,TRBJ2-5,CAGLRQGLHQETQYF,TGTGCCGGCTTACGACAGGGACTACATCAAGAGACCCAGTACTTC
TRBV29-1,14,.,few,TRBJ1-3,CSVLGQRSGNTIYF,TGCAGCGTTCTGGGGCAGCGCTCTGGAAACACCATATATTTT
TRBV7-2,13,.,.,TRBJ2-3,CASSFGVSDTQYF,TGTGCCAGCAGCTTTGGGGTTTCGGATACGCAGTATTTT
TRBV12-3/TRBV12-4,16,TRBD1,.,TRBJ1-6,CASSLADRNIGSPLHF,TGTGCCAGCAGTTTGGCGGACAGGAATATTGGCTCACCCCTCCACTTT
TRBV7-2,14,.,few,TRBJ2-3,CASSQSWATDTQYF,TGTGCCAGCAGCCAGTCGTGGGCCACAGATACGCAGTATTTT
TRBV7-2,16,TRBD1,few,TRBJ1-4,CASSLRQGAQREKLFF,TGTGCCAGCAGCTTACGACAGGGGGCGCAGCGTGAAAAACTGTTTTTT
TRBV4-3,15,.,.,TRBJ2-3,CASSQDPRGTDTQYF,TGCGCCAGCAGCCAAGATCCGCGGGGCACAGATACGCAGTATTTT
TRBV7-8,15,.,.,TRBJ2-2,CASSLSLADTGELFF,TGTGCCAGCAGCTTATCGTTGGCGGACACCGGGGAGCTGTTTTTT
TRBV7-9,13,.,.,TRBJ1-1,CASSFDDSTEAFF,TGTGCCAGCAGCTTCGACGATTCCACTGAAGCTTTCTTT
TRBV28,16,TRBD2,.,TRBJ2-7,CASSDPGLAGAYEQYF,TGTGCCAGCAGTGATCCAGGACTAGCGGGAGCCTACGAGCAGTACTTC
TRBV6-6,15,.,.,TRBJ2-5,CASSYGTGAQETQYF,TGTGCCAGCAGTTACGGTACGGGCGCTCAAGAGACCCAGTACTTC
TRBV12-3/TRBV12-4,14,.,.,TRBJ1-5,CASSLNTGVQPQHF,TGTGCCAGCAGCTTAAACACGGGGGTGCAGCCCCAGCATTTT
TRBV7-2,11,.,.,TRBJ2-1,CASGSGGSWSF,TGTGCCAGCGGCTCAGGCGGGTCTTGGTCCTTC
TRBV6-2/TRBV6-3,14,.,.,TRBJ2-1,CASSYWLASDEQFF,TGTGCCAGCAGTTACTGGCTAGCCAGCGATGAGCAGTTCTTC
TRBV19,15,TRBD2,once,TRBJ2-1,CASSIGLAGGHEQFF,TGTGCCAGTAGTATAGGACTAGCGGGGGGGCATGAGCAGTTCTTC
TRBV7-3,15,.,few,TRBJ2-5,CASSLSGELGETQHF,TGTGCCAGCAGCTTATCAGGGGAGCTCGGCGAGACCCAGCACTTC
TRBV12-3/TRBV12-4,16,.,few,TRBJ2-7,CASSFLPGMSSYEQYF,TGTGCCAGCAGTTTTTTGCCGGGCATGAGCTCCTACGAGCAGTACTTC
TRBV6-2/TRBV6-3,14,TRBD1,few,TRBJ2-1,CASRGQGAEYEQFF,TGTGCCAGCAGAGGACAGGGGGCGGAATATGAGCAGTTCTTC
TRBV12-3/TRBV12-4,15,TRBD1,.,TRBJ2-5,CASSTQGQGQETQYF,TGTGCCAGCAGCACCCAAGGACAGGGCCAAGAGACCCAGTACTTC
TRBV5-5,16,.,.,TRBJ1-3,CASSPTTGSSGNTIYF,TGTGCCAGCAGCCCAACCACAGGGAGCTCTGGAAACACCATATATTTT
TRBV25-1,13,.,few,TRBJ2-7,CASSTPRAYEQYF,TGTGCCAGCAGTACACCTAGGGCCTACGAGCAGTACTTC
TRBV9,14,.,.,TRBJ2-7,CASSVGGPSYEQYF,TGTGCCAGCAGCGTAGGCGGGCCGTCCTACGAGCAGTACTTC
TRBV18,14,.,.,TRBJ2-5,CASSLHPTGYGQYF,TGTGCCAGCTCACTCCACCCTACAGGCTACGGGCAGTACTTC
TRBV2,13,TRBD1,once,TRBJ2-7,CASSSTGGREQYF,TGTGCCAGCAGTTCGACAGGGGGTCGAGAGCAGTACTTC
TRBV6-1,14,TRBD1,few,TRBJ1-2,CARGLGTGSYGYTF,TGTGCCAGGGGCCTCGGGACAGGAAGCTATGGCTACACCTTC
TRBV29-1,14,TRBD2,.,TRBJ2-5,CSVLPGTSGKEQYF,TGCAGCGTGCTCCCCGGGACTAGCGGGAAAGAGCAGTACTTC
TRBV5-1,15,TRBD2,.,TRBJ2-3,CASSKGLADTDTQYF,TGCGCCAGCAGTAAGGGACTAGCGGACACAGATACGCAGTATTTT
TRBV29-1,12,.,.,TRBJ2-3,CSVLKGEDTQYF,TGCAGCGTGCTGAAGGGGGAGGATACGCAGTATTTT
TRBV12-3/TRBV12-4,14,.,few,TRBJ1-2,CASSPPTDNYGYTF,TGTGCCAGCAGTCCCCCGACGGACAACTATGGCTACACCTTC
TRBV4-2,17,TRBD2,few,TRBJ2-1,CASSQDGELAGFNEQFF,TGTGCCAGCAGCCAAGATGGCGAACTAGCGGGCTTCAATGAGCAGTTCTTC
TRBV20-1,14,.,.,TRBJ1-4,CSARDFGQGEKLFF,TGCAGTGCTAGAGATTTCGGTCAGGGCGAAAAACTGTTTTTT
TRBV12-3/TRBV12-4,13,.,few,TRBJ2-5,CASSPRLKETQYF,TGTGCCAGCAGCCCACGCCTTAAAGAGACCCAGTACTTC
TRBV6-2/TRBV6-3,15,.,.,TRBJ2-1,CASSSTHRGGPEQFF,TGTGCCAGCAGCTCCACCCACCGCGGAGGCCCTGAGCAGTTCTTC
TRBV18,15,.,.,TRBJ1-5,CASSQDIPNYQPQHF,TGTGCCAGCTCACAGGACATACCCAATTATCAGCCCCAGCATTTT
TRBV12-3/TRBV12-4,12,.,few,TRBJ2-5,CASTTRIETQYF,TGTGCCAGCACCACCCGGATCGAGACCCAGTACTTC
TRBV28,16,TRBD2,.,TRBJ2-2,CASSLLLAGPTGELFF,TGTGCCAGCAGTTTATTACTAGCGGGACCCACCGGGGAGCTGTTTTTT